The TCR beta chain under discussion was sequenced for a study of T-cell reconstitution after alpha-beta-depleted transplantation in children. Researchers prepared the TCRbeta library using unique molecular identifiers, the study reports. TCRdb reprocessed the PCR reads with MiXCR, giving one entry per CDR3 protein. The repertoire consists of some 600,000 distinct CDR3 sequences, with about an eighth occurring once and the leading ten covering around 2.2%. The CDR3 covers 16 residues. Losses at the gene ends were 0 bases for V and 3 bases for J; bases not matched to a gene: 5. Germline V lookup: CDR1 SGHRS, CDR2 YFSETQ.

The sequence derives from a male patient younger than 18 who had a stem cell transplant for acute myeloid leukemia, so the T cells may come from the graft donor. Sequenced material: PBMCs, mostly from graft donor cells, taken 360 days after TCRalphabeta/CD19-depleted stem cell transplant. The chain employs TRBV5-1 and TRBJ2-2; 7 positions match TRBD2. CDR3 sequence (DNA): TGCGCCAGCAGCTTGGCCGCTACTAGCGACACCGGGGAGCTGTTTTTT. Translating it yields CASSLAATSDTGELFF.